These 23 T cell receptor beta chains originate from one sample sequenced in a study of monozygotic twins with inflammatory bowel disease (dated by TCRdb to about 2019). The library relied on 5' RACE. TCRdb lists the instrument as Illumina HiSeq 2500. Following TCRdb reprocessing, every CDR3 protein sequence forms one entry, and DNA is not provided. This sample's records show approximately 420,000 distinct CDR3 sequences. The leading ten clones occupy 2% to 3% of the sample. The sequencing input was blood. The receptors originated from a human donor with ulcerative colitis or Crohn's disease, or a healthy co-twin of an affected twin (not recorded which).

The genes are TRBV20-1 and TRBJ2-5; TCRdb reports TRBD2, a call that lacks DNA to check it against. CDR3 length: 13 residues. CDR1 is DFQATT and CDR2 is SNEGSKA in the germline V gene (reference sequence). The CDR3 loop reads CSARVDSQETQYF.

The chain recombines TRBV20-1 with TRBJ2-4; absent DNA, TCRdb's TRBD2 call cannot be checked. CDR3 length: 18 residues. Per the germline V gene, CDR1 is DFQATT and CDR2 is SNEGSKA (reference sequence). The CDR3 here is CSARGGAGGEIAKNIQYF.

V usage is TRBV6-5 and J usage is TRBJ1-2. The germline gives CDR1 MNHEY, CDR2 SVGAGI. The CDR3 spans 14 residues. CDR3: CASSYIGANYGYTF.

The gene calls are TRBV2 and TRBJ1-1. Per the germline V gene, CDR1 is SNHLY and CDR2 is FYNNEI. This CDR3 spans 11 amino acids. The CDR3 is CAVPMNTEAFF.

The chain couples TRBV12-3 or TRBV12-4 to TRBJ2-5. This CDR3 region has 14 residues. CDR3 sequence reads: CASSLRSRSETQYF.

The rearrangement links TRBV4-1 to TRBJ1-2. Germline-derived CDR1 and CDR2 are MGHRA and YSYEKL. This CDR3 has 14 residues. Here the CDR3 reads CASSQEAVGYGYTF.

CDR3 residues: CASSLPRATGQEETQYF. V is TRBV12-3 or TRBV12-4 and J is TRBJ2-5; the D call from TCRdb, TRBD1, cannot be confirmed without DNA. The CDR3 has 17 amino acids.

The chain combines TRBV20-1 with TRBJ2-1; TCRdb's assignment of TRBD1 cannot be checked, as there is no DNA. This CDR3 spans 16 amino acids. Germline lookup yields CDR1 DFQATT and CDR2 SNEGSKA (reference sequence). This CDR3 reads CSAVPPRGGAYNEQFF.

The rearrangement links TRBV28 to TRBJ1-6; TCRdb picks TRBD1, but there is no DNA to check that call. This CDR3 has 15 amino acids. Per the germline V gene, CDR1 is MDHEN and CDR2 is SYDVKM. The CDR3 region is CASISRPQANSPLHF.

The rearrangement uses TRBV5-6 and TRBJ2-5; TCRdb's assignment of TRBD1 cannot be checked, as there is no DNA. CDR1 and CDR2 (germline): SGHDT, YYEEEE. The CDR3 has 17 residues. The CDR3: CASSLGWGSGTGETQYF.

CDR3 loop: CSAKVGSDGYTF. The gene calls are TRBV29-1 and TRBJ1-2. The CDR3 has 12 residues. The V gene's germline CDR1 is SQVTM and CDR2 ANQGSEA.

The V and J genes are TRBV5-1 and TRBJ1-2. CDR1 and CDR2 (germline): SGHRS, YFSETQ. CDR3 length: 14 residues. This CDR3 is CASSLAGIDYGYTF.

CDR3 sequence reads: CSARLSTSGFTDTQYF. The chain uses TRBV20-1 and TRBJ2-3; TCRdb calls TRBD2, which cannot be checked without DNA. Germline V lookup: CDR1 DFQATT, CDR2 SNEGSKA (reference sequence). This CDR3 is 16 amino acids long.

The gene calls are TRBV7-6 and TRBJ2-5; with no DNA, the TCRdb D assignment of TRBD1 cannot be verified. In germline, CDR1 is SGHVS, CDR2 FNYEAQ. The CDR3 contains 15 residues. CDR3 sequence: CASSRPSGGQETQYF.

The chain couples TRBV4-3 to TRBJ2-3; no DNA is available, so the TRBD1 call from TCRdb remains unchecked. CDR3 length: 15 amino acids. Germline lookup yields CDR1 LGHNA and CDR2 YSLEER. CDR3 amino acids: CASSPTGEVTDTQYF.

The V call is TRBV9, the J call TRBJ2-3; the TCRdb call, TRBD2, lacks DNA for checking. The CDR3 consists of 13 residues. Germline V gene sequence: CDR1 SGDLS, CDR2 YYNGEE. CDR3: CASSSTSGGSQYF.

This sequence joins TRBV18 and TRBJ2-5. This CDR3 region has 13 residues. Per germline, CDR1 KGHSH and CDR2 LQKENI. This CDR3 is CASSVIPQETQYF.

The chain links TRBV7-6 to TRBJ2-1; with no DNA, the TCRdb D assignment of TRBD2 cannot be verified. CDR1 is SGHVS, CDR2 FNYEAQ, per germline. The CDR3 contains 16 residues. The CDR3 is CASSLRTSGGYNEQFF.

The chain links TRBV5-5 to TRBJ2-1. Germline V gene data show CDR1 as SGHKS and CDR2 as YYEKEE (reference sequence). The CDR3 covers 14 residues. CDR3 residues: CASSLDDGYNEQFF.

CDR3 protein: CASSGTGTVYEQYF. The chain is built from TRBV7-2 and TRBJ2-7; the TCRdb call, TRBD1, lacks DNA for checking. CDR3 length: 14 amino acids. Germline values: CDR1 SGHTA, CDR2 FQGNSA.

The chain carries TRBV29-1 and TRBJ2-3; the TCRdb D gene call, TRBD1, has no DNA to confirm it. The CDR3 covers 11 residues. Looked up from germline, CDR1 is SQVTM and CDR2 is ANQGSEA. This CDR3 is CGGQRTDTQYF.

This chain connects TRBV7-2 to TRBJ1-6; TCRdb's D call, TRBD1, is unchecked because there is no DNA. CDR3 length equals 12 residues. Germline CDR1 SGHTA, CDR2 FQGNSA. The chain's CDR3 is CASSAGGSPLHF.

This chain joins TRBV14 and TRBJ2-3; TCRdb's D call of TRBD2 is untestable without DNA. The CDR3 covers 15 residues. CDR1 is SGHDN and CDR2 is FVKESK in the germline V gene. The CDR3 region is CASPLAGGPQDTQYF.